The sequence of this T cell receptor beta chain was determined in a study of blood T cell repertoires in COVID-19. In the study overall: Samples of COVID-19 (acute and convalescent) were obtained from the United States, Italy and Spain. Sample material is recorded as cDNA or gDNA derived from T cells, B-cell-depleted T cells, or PBMCs.

The CDR3 covers 13 residues. The germline gives CDR1 GTSNPN, CDR2 SVGIG (reference sequence). Trimming pared 2 bases from V and 1 base from J, leaving 8 bases between. In the authors' methods: Nucleated cell counts were estimated from reference gene primer amplification. Profiling relied on immunoSEQ multiplex PCR, and the TCRdb table lists in-frame clones only, not all of them. The V and J calls and clone size are taken from that table; D and trimming were inferred from the DNA. This sample yields about 73,000 clones, of which 90% are seen a single time; less than 6.5% belongs to the top ten. The rearrangement joins TRBV30 to TRBJ1-1; the D gene is possibly TRBD1 (6 bases). Sample: peripheral blood. This TCR was recovered from a woman aged 18-29 years with acute or convalescent COVID-19. This CDR3 is CAWSNRANTEAFF. The CDR3 DNA is TGTGCCTGGAGTAACAGGGCGAACACTGAAGCTTTCTTT.